The clone carrying this T cell receptor (beta chain) was recorded many times. The antigen is undetermined. Blood genomic DNA input for TRB amplification was roughly 250-550 ng. TRB rearrangements were amplified by multiplex PCR with BIOMED2 TRB-A/B primers. TCRdb reanalysed the multiplex PCR reads using MiXCR and keeps one entry per CDR3 protein. The sample carries approximately 17,000 distinct CDR3 sequences, 25% to 30% recorded once. The CDR3 is 12 amino acids. Germline V gene lookup returns CDR1 ENHRY and CDR2 SYGVKD. V lost 7 bases and J lost 5, with 11 bases in between. These data belong to a study of T and B cells in COVID-19 patients. Study as a whole: Active-infection patients were older, median around 62 years, than recovered patients, median approximately 36 years. Of approximately 22 active-infection patients, roughly 18 carried comorbidities linked to unfavorable COVID-19 outcome. Study-wide findings and caveats: Active COVID-19 showed highly clonal TRB repertoires; recovery showed diversity and richness above healthy donors. Patients with COVID-19 reportedly showed strongly skewed T cell receptor beta variable and joining gene usage.

This receptor was taken from a human donor who had recovered from COVID-19. The chain uses TRBV10-3 and TRBJ2-5, with D hard to call. Sequenced sample: blood. The DNA for the CDR3 is TGTGCCATCATGGGTGGCGGCGAGACCCAGTACTTC. Its protein product is CAIMGGGETQYF.